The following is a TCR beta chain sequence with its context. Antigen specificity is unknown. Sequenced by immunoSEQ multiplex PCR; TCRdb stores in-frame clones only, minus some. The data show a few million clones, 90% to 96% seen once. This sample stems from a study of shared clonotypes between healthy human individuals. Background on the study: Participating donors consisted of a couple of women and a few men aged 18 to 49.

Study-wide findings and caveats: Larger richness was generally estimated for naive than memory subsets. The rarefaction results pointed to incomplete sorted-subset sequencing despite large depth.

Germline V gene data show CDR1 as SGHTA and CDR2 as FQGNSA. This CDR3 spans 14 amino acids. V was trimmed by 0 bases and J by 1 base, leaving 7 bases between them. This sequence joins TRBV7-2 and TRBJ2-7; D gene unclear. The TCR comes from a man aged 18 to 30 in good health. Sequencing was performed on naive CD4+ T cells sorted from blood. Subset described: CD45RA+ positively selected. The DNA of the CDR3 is TGTGCCAGCAGCTTAGCGTACTTATCCTACGAGCAGTACTTC. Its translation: CASSLAYLSYEQYF.